This T cell receptor beta chain was obtained from a study of T cell responses to AZD1222 COVID-19 vaccine. This table comes from immunoSEQ multiplex PCR, and its TCRdb copy is limited to in-frame clones, with some not included. The sample yields some 100,000 clones, roughly 92% seen once. Pooled in the analysis were second doses at about 4 or about 12 weeks. Study conclusions and caveats: Among the donors, most were white British and more were female, and clonal diversity was possibly underestimated. Regions 160-218 and 743-854 held dominance among vaccine-associated CD4 TCRs, which spanned spike. Compared with day 0, the breadth and depth of the Spike-specific TCR repertoire rose significantly after two doses of AZD1222.

V lost 1 base and J 7 bases, leaving 8 bases between the germline ends. This CDR3 contains 12 residues. The V gene's germline CDR1 is SGHRS and CDR2 YFSETQ. In regard to this clone: Its antigen is still unknown.

The genes are TRBV5-1 and TRBJ1-1, with a tentative D call TRBD1 (5 bases). The material was peripheral blood, obtained 28 days after the second AZD1222 dose. The clonotype comes from an adult who received the AZD1222 COVID-19 vaccine. The CDR3 region has the DNA TGCGCCAGCAGCTTGACAGGCTATGAAGCTTTCTTT. It yields the protein CASSLTGYEAFF. Full variable domain (remainder filled in from reference TRBV5-1 and TRBJ1-1): KAGVTQTPRYLIKTRGQQVTLSCSPISGHRSVSWYQQTPGQGLQFLFEYFSETQRNKGNFPGRFSGRQFSNSRSEMNVSTLELGDSALYLCASSLTGYEAFFGQGTRLTVV.